This T cell receptor (beta chain) was recorded in a study of shared clonotypes between healthy human individuals. The CDR3 consists of 14 residues. Germline lookup yields CDR1 SGHVS and CDR2 FQNEAQ. Trimming took 3 bases from V and 0 from J, leaving 6 bases between them. In the CD4+ fraction, cells were divided into CD45RA+ naive and CD45RA-negative memory subsets. Generated by immunoSEQ multiplex PCR, the TCRdb table keeps only in-frame clones and is missing some. The table has under 1,100,000 clones, roughly 80% seen once. Details on this clone: This specimen includes other DNA sequences encoding the same CDR3.

Sequencing was carried out using memory CD4+ T cells sorted from blood. The subset is: CD45RA-negative fraction. The chain is built from TRBV7-8 and TRBJ1-3; D remains ambiguous. The TCR originated in a man aged 18 to 29 in good health. The CDR3 here is CASSFSDSGNTIYF. CDR3 in DNA: TGTGCCAGCAGCTTCTCAGACTCTGGAAACACCATATATTTT.